These T cell receptor beta chains were read from a single sample in a study of CD8+ T cells in alopecia areata. The assay was immunoSEQ multiplex PCR, and TCRdb's table has in-frame clones only and misses some. The sample shows some 170,000 clones, about 61% of them seen only once. Sequenced material: CD4+ T cells sorted from blood, taken at approximately week 56, from a patient treated with tofacitinib. These receptors came from a human donor with alopecia areata. Each CDR3 is given with its conserved first and last residue. A D gene is named only where the DNA matches it firmly. Clone size is given for some rows only: seen once, a few or many times, or a class if the clone is expanded.

size | D | J | V | DNA | CDR3
- | - | TRBJ2-1 | TRBV11-2 | TGTGCCAGCAGCTTAGATGCCCAGAGAGAGCAGTTCTTC | CASSLDAQREQFF
- | TRBD1 | TRBJ2-7 | TRBV29-1 | TGCAGCGTTGATCAGGGGGACGAGCAGTACTTC | CSVDQGDEQYF
- | - | TRBJ2-3 | TRBV30 | TGTGCCTGGGGACAACCAAGCACAGATACGCAGTATTTT | CAWGQPSTDTQYF
once | - | TRBJ2-7 | TRBV21-1 | TGTGCCAGCAGCAAAGGTGGGGTCGCCTACGAGCAGTACTTC | CASSKGGVAYEQYF
- | - | TRBJ1-5 | TRBV15 | TGTGCCACCAGCAGAGACCCCCGACGGGGGGCTGGCAATCAGCCCCAGCATTTT | CATSRDPRRGAGNQPQHF
few | TRBD1 | TRBJ1-2 | TRBV6-5 | TGTGCCAGCAAAACGGGACAGCCCCTAGGGGGCTACACCTTC | CASKTGQPLGGYTF
- | TRBD2 | TRBJ2-3 | TRBV30 | TGTGCCTGGAGTGTACAGGCGGGGGTCACAGATACGCAGTATTTT | CAWSVQAGVTDTQYF
- | - | TRBJ1-5 | TRBV5-4 | TGTGCCAGCAGCTTCCTGGACAGAGTTAGCAATCAGCCCCAGCATTTT | CASSFLDRVSNQPQHF
once | TRBD1 | TRBJ1-6 | TRBV9 | TGTGCCAGCAGCGTAGCGGGACAGGGGGGTTCACCCCTCCACTTT | CASSVAGQGGSPLHF
- | - | TRBJ1-2 | TRBV10-3 | TGTGCCATCACTGGGACCCAACAGGGCTACACCTTC | CAITGTQQGYTF
few | - | TRBJ1-1 | TRBV29-1 | TGCAGCGTTTCCGGACCTTATCTGGACACTGAAGCTTTCTTT | CSVSGPYLDTEAFF
- | - | TRBJ2-4 | TRBV7-2 | TGTGCCAGCAGCACAGCATCAGCCAAAAACATTCAGTACTTC | CASSTASAKNIQYF
few | - | TRBJ2-1 | TRBV6-1 | TGTGCCAGCAGTTCGGTTGCCAATGAGCAGTTCTTC | CASSSVANEQFF
- | - | TRBJ1-5 | TRBV6-1 | TGTGCCAGCAGTGAAGCGCGTCTTGGAAGTTCGGGTCAGCCCCAGCATTTT | CASSEARLGSSGQPQHF
once | - | TRBJ2-3 | TRBV6-1 | TGTGCCAGCAGTGAATTTATTATGAGCACAGATACGCAGTATTTT | CASSEFIMSTDTQYF
- | - | TRBJ2-3 | TRBV18 | TGTGCCAGCTCACCTTGGGACAAAGTCACAGATACGCAGTATTTT | CASSPWDKVTDTQYF
few | TRBD1 | TRBJ2-5 | TRBV29-1 | TGCAGCGGCGGACAGGAGTATAGGACCCAGTACTTC | CSGGQEYRTQYF
few | - | TRBJ1-2 | TRBV30 | TGTGCCTGGACCCAAATGGGGGGTCACTATGGCTACACCTTC | CAWTQMGGHYGYTF
- | - | TRBJ2-7 | TRBV5-1 | TGCGCCAGCAGCTTGGACCGCGGAGAGCAGTACTTC | CASSLDRGEQYF
- | - | TRBJ1-1 | TRBV7-3 | TGTGCCAGCAGCTCTCAACAGGGCGGAACTGAAGCTTTCTTT | CASSSQQGGTEAFF
- | - | TRBJ1-6 | TRBV10-3 | TGTGCCATCAGGTGGCAGGGAGATTCACCCCTCCACTTT | CAIRWQGDSPLHF
- | - | TRBJ1-5 | TRBV5-6 | TGTGCCAGCAGCCTTACAGGACTGGGGAATCAGCCCCAGCATTTT | CASSLTGLGNQPQHF
- | - | TRBJ2-3 | TRBV29-1 | TGCACCTCGCGGGGACCCGGAGCGTCAGATACGCAGTATTTT | CTSRGPGASDTQYF
- | TRBD1 | TRBJ1-6 | TRBV6-5 | TGTGCCAGCAGTTACAGGGGGCGTTCACCCCTCCACTTT | CASSYRGRSPLHF
once | TRBD2 | TRBJ2-3 | TRBV4-1 | TGCGCCAGCAGCCTAACCGCCGGTCGGACTAGCGGGGGAACAGATACGCAGTATTTT | CASSLTAGRTSGGTDTQYF
- | TRBD1 | TRBJ2-2 | TRBV9 | TGTGCCAGCAGCGTAGGACGACAGGGCACCGGGGAGCTGTTTTTT | CASSVGRQGTGELFF
- | - | TRBJ2-5 | TRBV29-1 | TGCAGCGTTGCAGAAGAGACCCAGTACTTC | CSVAEETQYF
- | - | TRBJ2-3 | TRBV29-1 | TGCAGCGTTAGGGGCAGATACACAGATACGCAGTATTTT | CSVRGRYTDTQYF
- | TRBD1 | TRBJ2-3 | TRBV7-3 | TGTGCCAGCAGCTTGGGACAGTGGGATACGCAGTATTTT | CASSLGQWDTQYF
- | - | TRBJ2-7 | TRBV6-1 | TGTGCCAGCTTGAGACGGAGCTCCTACGAGCAGTACTTC | CASLRRSSYEQYF
few | TRBD2 | TRBJ2-5 | TRBV11-3 | TGTGCCAGCAGCTTAGAACCTAGCGGAGAGACCCAGTACTTC | CASSLEPSGETQYF
few | - | TRBJ1-2 | TRBV30 | TGTGCCTGGAGTGTACGGCTTAATTTAGATGGCTACACCTTC | CAWSVRLNLDGYTF
- | TRBD2 | TRBJ2-3 | TRBV30 | TGTGCCTGCGGACTAGCGGGGGTCCAGGGAGATACGCAGTATTTT | CACGLAGVQGDTQYF
- | TRBD1 | TRBJ2-5 | TRBV19 | TGTGCCAGTAGTAGAGGACAGGGGGCGCAGACCCAGTACTTC | CASSRGQGAQTQYF
few | TRBD1 | TRBJ2-2 | TRBV6-5 | TGTGCCAGCAATCAGGACAGGGTGAACACCGGGGAGCTGTTTTTT | CASNQDRVNTGELFF
few | - | TRBJ2-7 | TRBV5-1 | TGCGCCAGCAGCAGCCCGGATCCCGCGGAGCAGTACTTC | CASSSPDPAEQYF
- | - | TRBJ2-5 | TRBV19 | TGTGCCAGTAGTGTCAGGGAAGGGACCCAGTACTTC | CASSVREGTQYF
- | - | TRBJ2-3 | TRBV29-1 | TGCAGCGTTGAAGCAAACACAGATACGCAGTATTTT | CSVEANTDTQYF